Each of the 19 T cell receptor beta chains below was sequenced from the same sample in a study of blood T cell repertoires in COVID-19. The protocol was immunoSEQ multiplex PCR, while the TCRdb copy is restricted to in-frame clones and leaves out a portion. This table holds approximately 150,000 clones, around 80% found once. Sequenced input: PBMCs or T cells enriched from blood (not recorded which). These receptors came from a woman aged 70 to 79 in a cohort exposed to, infected with or recovered from COVID-19 (not recorded which).

V and J are TRBV12-3 or TRBV12-4 and TRBJ2-7, with TRBD1 identical over 8 bases. The junction had 1 base not matched to a gene; V was cut back by 3 bases and J by 3 bases. This CDR3 region has 13 residues. CDR3 sequence (DNA): TGTGCCAGCAGTTTTGGACAGGGCTACGAGCAGTACTTC. Its protein product is CASSFGQGYEQYF.

This clone was detected only a few times. The chain combines TRBV27 with TRBJ1-2; tentative D call: TRBD1 (6 bases). Per the germline V gene, CDR1 is MNHEY and CDR2 is SMNVEV (reference sequence). This CDR3 is 14 amino acids long. V was trimmed by 6 bases and J by 8 bases, leaving 19 bases between them. The DNA for the CDR3 is TGTGCCAGCAGCTTTGGTGGGGGCTGGGGCGGCTACACCTTC. Amino acids: CASSFGGGWGGYTF.

The chain couples TRBV5-1 to TRBJ1-1; D perhaps matches TRBD1 (6 bases). V gave up 0 bases and J gave up 5 bases, with 11 bases separating them. The CDR3 extends over 14 amino acids. In germline, CDR1 is SGHRS, CDR2 YFSETQ. The CDR3: CASSLGVGGTEAFF. Written as DNA, the CDR3 is TGCGCCAGCAGCTTGGGGGTAGGGGGAACTGAAGCTTTCTTT.

The chain joins TRBV24-1 to TRBJ2-1; 7 bases match TRBD2. Trimming at V came to 0 bases and at J to 7 bases, leaving 8 bases not matched to a gene. The germline V gene has CDR1 KGHDR and CDR2 SFDVKD. The CDR3 extends over 16 amino acids. The CDR3, as DNA: TGTGCCACCAGTGATTTGGGGCCGGGAGGTGGGAATGAGCAGTTCTTC. It specifies CATSDLGPGGGNEQFF.

In this sample, this clone turned up once. The chain employs TRBV7-9 and TRBJ2-1, with 15 bases that match TRBD2. V was pared by 4 bases and J by 4 bases, with 11 bases of the junction left unmatched. The CDR3 spans 19 residues. CDR1 is SEHNR, CDR2 FQNEAQ, per germline (reference sequence). The CDR3 loop reads CASSSDPGLAGGRYNEQFF. The DNA of the CDR3 is TGTGCCAGCAGCTCCGACCCGGGACTAGCGGGAGGACGTTACAATGAGCAGTTCTTC. Together with reference TRBV7-9 and TRBJ2-1, the CDR3 gives the full variable domain: DTGVSQNPRHKITKRGQNVTFRCDPISEHNRLYWYRQTLGQGPEFLTYFQNEAQLEKSRLLSDRFSAERPKGSFSTLEIQRTEQGDSAMYLCASSSDPGLAGGRYNEQFFGPGTRLTVL.

The chain couples TRBV14 to TRBJ2-3, with D hard to call. V dropped 1 base and J dropped 2 bases, with 13 bases sitting between them. The CDR3 spans 16 residues. CDR1 is SGHDN, CDR2 FVKESK, per germline. CDR3 sequence (DNA): TGTGCCAGCAGCCAAGGGTATCCAGGTCCCACAGATACGCAGTATTTT. Translated: CASSQGYPGPTDTQYF.

The V call is TRBV4-2, the J call TRBJ2-1; 14 bases fit TRBD2. The J segment lost 8 bases and the V segment lost 4 bases, leaving 4 bases of the junction unmatched. Germline CDR1 reads LGHNA; CDR2 reads YNFKEQ. This CDR3 comprises 15 residues. The CDR3 coding sequence is TGTGCCAGCAGCCCGACTAGCGGGAGGGTATATGAGCAGTTCTTC. This encodes CASSPTSGRVYEQFF.

The J gene is TRBJ2-3, the V gene TRBV4-1, with D possibly being TRBD2 (5 bases). The CDR3 extends over 15 amino acids. The V gene's germline CDR1 is MGHRA and CDR2 YSYEKL. Trimming shortened V by 1 base and J by 3 bases, and 11 bases separated the two germline ends. The CDR3 DNA is TGCGCCAGCAGCCAAGGAGGGAGAGGGACAGATACGCAGTATTTT. Its translation is CASSQGGRGTDTQYF.

This clone was observed once. V is TRBV29-1 and J is TRBJ2-1; 8 bases map to TRBD1. From germline, CDR1 is SQVTM and CDR2 ANQGSEA. This CDR3 spans 13 amino acids. The trim removed 3 bases at V and 9 bases at J, leaving 7 bases unmatched. The CDR3 DNA sequence: TGCAGCGTTGATCTTGGACAGGGTATTGAGCAGTTCTTC. Translated, it gives CSVDLGQGIEQFF.

The chain carries TRBV11-2 and TRBJ2-7; the match to TRBD2 covers 9 bases. J gave up 2 bases and V 1 base, and 9 bases lay outside the gene matches. The CDR3 runs 17 residues. Germline lookup yields CDR1 SGHAT and CDR2 FQNNGV. The CDR3 loop reads CASSLVGGGLATYEQYF. The CDR3 DNA reads as TGTGCCAGCAGCTTAGTAGGGGGGGGACTAGCCACCTACGAGCAGTACTTC.

This clone showed up many times. This sequence joins TRBV5-1 and TRBJ1-2, with TRBD1 identical over 8 bases. This CDR3 has 14 residues. Germline V CDR1 and CDR2: SGHRS, YFSETQ. V was clipped by 4 bases and J by 8 bases; unmatched bases: 10. The CDR3 DNA reads TGCGCCAGCAGCCCTGGACAGGGCCTCGGGGGCTACACCTTC. It codes for CASSPGQGLGGYTF.

The rearrangement uses TRBV11-3 and TRBJ2-1; 10 bases match TRBD1. There are 17 residues in the CDR3. Germline CDR1 SGHNT, CDR2 YENEEA. Germline trimming cut 2 bases from V and 4 bases from J; bases unmatched to any gene: 8. In DNA, the CDR3 is TGTGCCAGCAGCTTATCCTCGACAGGGGGCGTTTACAATGAGCAGTTCTTC. Amino acids: CASSLSSTGGVYNEQFF. Full variable domain (remainder filled in from reference TRBV11-3 and TRBJ2-1): EAGVVQSPRYKIIEKKQPVAFWCNPISGHNTLYWYLQNLGQGPELLIRYENEEAVDDSQLPKDRFSAERLKGVDSTLKIQPAELGDSAVYLCASSLSSTGGVYNEQFFGPGTRLTVL.

The chain links TRBV5-1 to TRBJ2-6; no firm D call. Trimming shortened V by 1 base and J by 0 bases, and 11 bases separated the two germline ends. Per germline, CDR1 SGHRS and CDR2 YFSETQ. The CDR3 contains 17 residues. CDR3 in amino acids: CASSLNGASSGANVLTF. CDR3 DNA sequence: TGCGCCAGCAGCTTGAACGGCGCTAGCTCTGGGGCCAACGTCCTGACTTTC.

This clone was detected only a few times. This chain joins TRBV11-2 and TRBJ2-7; 12 bases are shared with TRBD2. Germline V gene sequence: CDR1 SGHAT, CDR2 FQNNGV. CDR3 size: 14 residues. Germline trimming cut 5 bases from V and 1 base from J; bases unmatched to any gene: 0. CDR3 amino acids: CASSGLAGSYEQYF. In DNA, the CDR3 is TGTGCCAGCAGCGGACTAGCGGGGTCCTACGAGCAGTACTTC. Filled out from reference TRBV11-2 and TRBJ2-7, the complete variable domain reads EAGVAQSPRYKIIEKRQSVAFWCNPISGHATLYWYQQILGQGPKLLIQFQNNGVVDDSQLPKDRFSAERLKGVDSTLKIQPAKLEDSAVYLCASSGLAGSYEQYFGPGTRLTVT.

The chain is built from TRBV5-6 and TRBJ1-2; D call uncertain. This CDR3 is 11 amino acids long. The germline V and J ends were trimmed by 1 base and 6 bases, with 4 bases remaining between them. Germline V CDR1 and CDR2: SGHDT, YYEEEE. The CDR3 bases are TGTGCCAGCAGCTTGCAGAATGGCTACACCTTC. This encodes CASSLQNGYTF.

This chain joins TRBV9 and TRBJ1-2, with D unresolved. Trimming cost V 0 bases and J 4 bases, with 16 bases left between them. This CDR3 contains 16 residues. CDR1 and CDR2 (germline): SGDLS, YYNGEE. The CDR3 region has the DNA TGTGCCAGCAGCGTAGGGTACAGCGGGATAAGCTATGGCTACACCTTC. It is translated as CASSVGYSGISYGYTF.

The chain carries TRBV29-1 and TRBJ2-1, with 8 bases lining up with TRBD2. V lost 6 bases and J lost 11; bases outside the gene matches: 18. The CDR3 length is 15 residues. The germline V gene encodes CDR1 SQVTM and CDR2 ANQGSEA. The DNA for the CDR3 is TGCAGCGTCGACGGGACTAGGGGGAAAGGTAGGAAGCAGTTCTTC. Its protein product is CSVDGTRGKGRKQFF.

V is TRBV4-2 and J is TRBJ2-2, with 7 bases that match TRBD2. The length of the CDR3 is 16 residues. Germline V gives CDR1 LGHNA, CDR2 YNFKEQ. Unmatched junction bases numbered 11, after V lost 5 bases and J lost 5 bases. The CDR3: CASSTPGEGRTGELFF. CDR3 DNA: TGTGCCAGCAGCACTCCGGGGGAGGGGAGGACCGGGGAGCTGTTTTTT.

The genes are TRBV6-1 and TRBJ1-2; the D is unclear. The CDR3 is made up of 19 amino acids. Germline CDR1 MNHNS, CDR2 SASEGT. Trimming cost V 0 bases and J 0 bases, with 20 bases left between them. CDR3 residues: CASSEALYLSARSNYGYTF. Here the CDR3 DNA reads TGTGCCAGCAGTGAAGCGCTTTATTTATCCGCACGGTCTAACTATGGCTACACCTTC.